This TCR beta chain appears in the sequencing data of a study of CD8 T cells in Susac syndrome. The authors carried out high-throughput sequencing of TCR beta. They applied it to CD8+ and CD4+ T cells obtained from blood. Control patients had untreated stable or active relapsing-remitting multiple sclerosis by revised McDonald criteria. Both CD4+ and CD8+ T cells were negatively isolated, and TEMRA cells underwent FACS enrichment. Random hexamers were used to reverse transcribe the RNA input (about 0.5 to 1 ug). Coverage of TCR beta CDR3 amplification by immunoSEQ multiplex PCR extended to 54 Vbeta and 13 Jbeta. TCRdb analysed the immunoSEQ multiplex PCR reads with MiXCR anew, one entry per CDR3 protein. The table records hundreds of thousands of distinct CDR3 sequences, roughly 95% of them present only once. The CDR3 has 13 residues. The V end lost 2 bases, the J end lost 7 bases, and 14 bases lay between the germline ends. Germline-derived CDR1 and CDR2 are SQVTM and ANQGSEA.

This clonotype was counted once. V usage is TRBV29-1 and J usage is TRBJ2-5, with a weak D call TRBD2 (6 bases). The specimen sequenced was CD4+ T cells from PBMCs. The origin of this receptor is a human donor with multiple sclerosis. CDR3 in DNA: TGCAGCGTTGAACGACTAGTGAGCGCGACCCAGTACTTC. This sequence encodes CSVERLVSATQYF.